Reported below is one T cell receptor (beta chain). Just one base apart from a much larger clone, this may be a read error. This record belongs to a study of tumor-infiltrating lymphocytes in primary liver carcinoma. With a constant-region primer, TCR beta cDNA was made from 400 to 550 ng of total RNA. Three nested multiplex PCR rounds, a slightly modified ARM-PCR method, built the TCR beta libraries. PCR rounds one and two used TRBV1-TRBV30 forward primers with a C-beta reverse primer for 10 cycles each. TCRdb recomputed calls from the multiplex PCR reads with MiXCR, one row per CDR3 protein. The sample carries about 120,000 distinct CDR3 sequences, roughly 70% recorded once. The CDR3 covers 14 residues. The germline CDR1 and CDR2 sequences are GTSNPN and SVGIG (reference sequence). Trimming removed 3 bases from V and 7 bases from J, with 19 bases in between. Unsorted bulk tissue of about 18-34 mg yielded co-extracted RNA and DNA.

The clonotype comes from an older woman with primary liver carcinoma and hepatitis B virus infection. This chain connects TRBV30 to TRBJ2-7; D possibly corresponds to TRBD2 (6 bases). The sequenced sample was tumor-adjacent normal liver tissue. CDR3 nucleotide sequence: TGTGCCTGGAGAGGGGTTAGCGGCCTTGGGGAGCAGTACTTC. Translated, it gives CAWRGVSGLGEQYF.